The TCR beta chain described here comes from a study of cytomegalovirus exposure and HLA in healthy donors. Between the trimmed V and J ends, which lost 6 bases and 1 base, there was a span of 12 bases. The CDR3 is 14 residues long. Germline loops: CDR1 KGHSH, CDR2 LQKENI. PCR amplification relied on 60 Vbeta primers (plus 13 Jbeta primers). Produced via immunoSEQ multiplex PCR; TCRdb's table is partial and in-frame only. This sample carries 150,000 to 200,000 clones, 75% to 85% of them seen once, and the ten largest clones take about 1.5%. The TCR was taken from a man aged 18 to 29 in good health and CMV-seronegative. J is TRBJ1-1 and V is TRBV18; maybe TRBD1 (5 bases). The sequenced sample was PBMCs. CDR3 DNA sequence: TGTGCCAGCTCGTCTTCAGGGCCGAACACTGAAGCTTTCTTT. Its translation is CASSSSGPNTEAFF.